The present T cell receptor (beta chain) was sequenced within a study of beta chain features in type 1 diabetes. Of the isolated RNA, all was reverse transcribed, and so the sequenced material was expressed TCRB transcripts. The table came from immunoSEQ multiplex PCR; TCRdb's copy has only in-frame clones and leaves some out. The sample consists of some 240,000 clones, about a tenth of them appearing once. The ends lost 4 bases at V and 1 base at J; junction bases unmatched: 5. CDR1 and CDR2 from the germline V gene are LNHDA and SQIVND (reference sequence). This CDR3 is built from 16 residues. This clone was detected a few times.

Sequenced input: central memory CD4+ T cells from blood. This chain uses TRBV19 with TRBJ2-5; 11 bases fit TRBD2. The source of this sequence is a man aged 18 to 29 in good health. CDR3 DNA sequence: TGTGCCAGTAGTAGAGCGGGACTAGCGGCCCAAGAGACCCAGTACTTC. Encoded protein: CASSRAGLAAQETQYF. The variable domain in full, completed from reference TRBV19 and TRBJ2-5, reads DGGITQSPKYLFRKEGQNVTLSCEQNLNHDAMYWYRQDPGQGLRLIYYSQIVNDFQKGDIAEGYSVSREKKESFPLTVTSAQKNPTAFYLCASSRAGLAAQETQYFGPGTRLLVL.